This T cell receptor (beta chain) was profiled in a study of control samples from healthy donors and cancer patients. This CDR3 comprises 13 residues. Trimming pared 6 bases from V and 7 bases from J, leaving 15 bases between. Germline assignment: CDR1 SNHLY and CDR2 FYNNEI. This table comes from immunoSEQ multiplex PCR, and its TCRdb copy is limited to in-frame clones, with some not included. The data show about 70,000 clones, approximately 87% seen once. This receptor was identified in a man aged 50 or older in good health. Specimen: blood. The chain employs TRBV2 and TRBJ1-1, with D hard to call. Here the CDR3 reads CASRDVVDFEAFF. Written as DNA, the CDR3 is TGTGCCAGCAGGGACGTAGTGGATTTTGAAGCTTTCTTT.